This T cell receptor (beta chain) was identified in a study of blood T cell repertoires in COVID-19. Background on the study: The analysed material was cDNA or gDNA that came from T cells, B-cell-depleted T cells, or PBMCs.

This study enrolled people aged about 18 to 95 from around 26 US geographic areas. Cohort 3 recovery required two negative PCRs, clearance, or symptom resolution. How the authors handled the data: Nucleated cell number was recorded as an estimate derived from reference gene primer amplification. Here immunoSEQ multiplex PCR was the method, and the copy in TCRdb shows in-frame clones only, minus some. V and J calls and clone size are given by that table; D and trimming were obtained from the DNA. The profile shows fewer than 200,000 clones, roughly 85% of them singletons. The CDR3 extends over 15 amino acids. V shed 2 bases and J 3 bases; nucleotides not matched to a gene: 5. The germline V gene encodes CDR1 MNHEY and CDR2 SVGEGT.

The specimen sequenced was PBMCs or T cells enriched from blood (not recorded which). The genes are TRBV6-2 or TRBV6-3 and TRBJ2-5; 8 bases agree with TRBD1. The TCR was taken from a woman aged 18 to 35 who had recovered from COVID-19. The CDR3 nucleotides are TGTGCCAGCAGTTACCTTGGACAGGGAAAAGAGACCCAGTACTTC. Its protein product is CASSYLGQGKETQYF.